The next 27 T cell receptor beta chains were all read from a single sample in a study of blood T cell repertoires in COVID-19. Data came from immunoSEQ multiplex PCR; TCRdb stores just in-frame clones and leaves some out. The table shows 120,000 to 150,000 clones, with around 81% occurring only once. The specimen was peripheral blood. These receptor sequences come from a human donor in a cohort sampled during active COVID-19.

The CDR3 DNA reads as TGTGCCAGCAGTCCGACCAGGGGGCAGGGTTCGAACACTGAAGCTTTCTTT. Protein: CASSPTRGQGSNTEAFF. The chain links TRBV6-6 to TRBJ1-1; 8 nucleotides agree with TRBD1. Germline V lookup: CDR1 MNHNY, CDR2 SVGAGI (reference sequence). The J segment lost 1 base and the V segment lost 5 bases, leaving 12 bases of the junction unmatched. CDR3 length: 17 amino acids.

The CDR3 spells CASSVRQDNGYTF. CDR3 sequence (DNA): TGTGCCAGCAGTGTTAGACAGGATAATGGCTACACCTTC. The genes are TRBV12-3 or TRBV12-4 and TRBJ1-2, with TRBD1 as a possible D gene (6 bases). V lost 5 bases, J lost 6 bases, and 13 bases lay in between. The CDR3 totals 13 residues.

This chain joins TRBV21-1 and TRBJ2-3; the table's D call, TRBD2, was not checked against the DNA. TRBV21-1 is reported as a pseudogene. The CDR3 is 16 residues long. The CDR3 nucleotides are TGTGCCAGCAGCATCGTTAGCCCGAGGGGCACAGATACGCAGTATTTT. Its translation: CASSIVSPRGTDTQYF.

The gene calls are TRBV15 and TRBJ2-1, with 10 bases aligning to TRBD2. Germline CDR1 reads LNHNV; CDR2 reads YYDKDF (reference sequence). Trimming at V came to 0 bases and at J to 6 bases, leaving 11 bases not matched to a gene. This CDR3 comprises 18 residues. The CDR3 sequence: CATSRDLALLAGVNEQFF. CDR3 coding DNA: TGTGCCACCAGCAGAGATTTGGCGTTGCTAGCGGGGGTCAATGAGCAGTTCTTC.

The chain is built from TRBV6-5 and TRBJ1-1; D ambiguous. Germline-derived CDR1 and CDR2 are MNHEY and SVGAGI. Trimming stripped 8 bases from V and 4 bases from J, with 14 bases between. The CDR3 sequence is 13 residues long. The CDR3 nucleotides read TGTGCCAGCTCCTGGGGAGGAAGCACTGAAGCTTTCTTT. Its protein product is CASSWGGSTEAFF.

The chain has TRBV3-1 (or the pseudogene TRBV3-2) and TRBJ1-1, with D possibly being TRBD1 (6 bases). Germline V gene sequence: CDR1 LGHDT, CDR2 YNNKEL (reference sequence). V shed 1 base and J shed 0 bases, with 12 bases lying between them. This CDR3 has 16 residues. For the CDR3, the DNA is TGTGCCAGCAGCCAAGTAGGGGGTCGGATGAACACTGAAGCTTTCTTT. Translating gives CASSQVGGRMNTEAFF.

This clone was detected once. The V and J genes are TRBV4-1 and TRBJ1-1, with 7 nucleotides matching TRBD1. CDR1 is MGHRA and CDR2 is YSYEKL in the germline V gene. The V gene end was trimmed by 1 base and the J gene end by 0 bases; junction bases not matched to a gene: 8. CDR3 length: 17 residues. CDR3 residues: CASSQVPTGTMNTEAFF. The CDR3 region has the DNA TGCGCCAGCAGCCAAGTGCCGACAGGGACGATGAACACTGAAGCTTTCTTT.

This sequence joins TRBV18 and TRBJ1-1, with D unresolved. Germline V CDR1 and CDR2: KGHSH, LQKENI. The CDR3 contains 17 residues. V was trimmed by 3 bases and J by 1 base, leaving 18 bases between them. This CDR3 is CASSPATGGVQNTEAFF. The DNA of the CDR3 is TGTGCCAGCTCACCCGCTACGGGAGGAGTACAGAACACTGAAGCTTTCTTT. Full variable domain (missing parts from reference TRBV18 and TRBJ1-1): NAGVMQNPRHLVRRRGQEARLRCSPMKGHSHVYWYRQLPEEGLKFMVYLQKENIIDESGMPKERFSAEFPKEGPSILRIQQVVRGDSAAYFCASSPATGGVQNTEAFFGQGTRLTVV.

In DNA form, the CDR3 reads TGTGCCGGTATTTTAGGGGGGACAGCAGTCCTCGGGATGAACACTGAAGCTTTCTTT. The encoded protein is CAGILGGTAVLGMNTEAFF. The gene calls are TRBV28 and TRBJ1-1; 7 nucleotides agree with TRBD1. V shed 11 bases, J shed 0 bases, and the junction held 24 bases outside the gene matches. Germline values: CDR1 MDHEN, CDR2 SYDVKM. This CDR3 has 19 residues.

The J gene is TRBJ1-2, the V gene TRBV6-7; 7 bases line up with TRBD1. TRBV6-7 qualifies as an ORF whose function is uncertain. The CDR3 extends over 13 amino acids. Trimming at V came to 9 bases and at J to 5 bases, leaving 9 bases not matched to a gene. This chain's CDR3 is CASPTRGKYGYTF. The CDR3 bases are TGTGCCAGTCCCACCAGGGGGAAGTATGGCTACACCTTC.

The rearrangement links TRBV28 to TRBJ1-5; no reliable D call. Germline V gene sequence: CDR1 MDHEN, CDR2 SYDVKM. The CDR3 extends over 14 amino acids. Trimming removed 3 bases at V and 6 bases at J, with 12 bases between. The CDR3 bases are TGTGCCAGCAGTTTGCTATATCGTGGTCAGCCCCAGCATTTT. It is translated as CASSLLYRGQPQHF. Together with reference TRBV28 and TRBJ1-5, the CDR3 gives the full variable domain: DVKVTQSSRYLVKRTGEKVFLECVQDMDHENMFWYRQDPGLGLRLIYFSYDVKMKEKGDIPEGYSVSREKKERFSLILESASTNQTSMYLCASSLLYRGQPQHFGDGTRLSIL.

The chain recombines TRBV7-9 with TRBJ1-5, with 7 bases matching TRBD1. This CDR3 is 15 amino acids long. V trimming: 3 bases; J trimming: 3 bases; junction bases outside the gene matches: 5. Germline V lookup: CDR1 SEHNR, CDR2 FQNEAQ (reference sequence). The CDR3 sequence: CASSLGTVHNQPQHF. The CDR3, as DNA: TGTGCCAGCAGCTTGGGGACAGTTCACAATCAGCCCCAGCATTTT.

This clone was counted once. The chain joins TRBV2 to TRBJ1-1, with D perhaps matching TRBD1 (6 bases). This CDR3 is built from 15 residues. Germline CDR1 is SNHLY and CDR2 is FYNNEI. Trimming pared 5 bases from V and 1 base from J, leaving 14 bases between. The CDR3 region is CASSLRQVSNTEAFF. CDR3 DNA: TGTGCCAGCAGTCTTCGACAGGTTTCGAACACTGAAGCTTTCTTT. The full variable domain, rest sourced from reference TRBV2 and TRBJ1-1, is EPEVTQTPSHQVTQMGQEVILRCVPISNHLYFYWYRQILGQKVEFLVSFYNNEISEKSEIFDDQFSVERPDGSNFTLKIRSTKLEDSAMYFCASSLRQVSNTEAFFGQGTRLTVV.

The chain has TRBV3-1 (or the pseudogene TRBV3-2) and TRBJ2-3; TRBD1 might be the D (6 bases). In germline, CDR1 is LGHDT, CDR2 YNNKEL (reference sequence). This CDR3 is built from 13 residues. The V and J ends lost 5 bases and 3 bases respectively, with 9 bases between them. The CDR3 coding sequence is TGTGCCAGCAGCGTGAGGGGGACAGATACGCAGTATTTT. Translating gives CASSVRGTDTQYF.

This clone has just a few counts. This rearrangement joins TRBV19 to TRBJ1-1; D ambiguous. The CDR3 contains 14 residues. Trimming removed 3 bases at V and 0 bases at J, with 8 bases between. Germline CDR1 and CDR2: LNHDA and SQIVND (reference sequence). The CDR3 DNA reads as TGTGCCAGTAGTATTGGGCAGATGAACACTGAAGCTTTCTTT. This gives the protein CASSIGQMNTEAFF.

The chain links TRBV7-2 to TRBJ2-7; 7 nucleotides agree with TRBD2. In germline, CDR1 is SGHTA, CDR2 FQGNSA. The ends lost 1 base at V and 7 bases at J; junction bases unmatched: 10. The CDR3 contains 15 residues. The CDR3 region is CASSLVWGGAGEQYF. CDR3 DNA: TGTGCCAGCAGCTTAGTTTGGGGAGGGGCCGGAGAGCAGTACTTC. Together with reference TRBV7-2 and TRBJ2-7, the CDR3 gives the full variable domain: GAGVSQSPSNKVTEKGKDVELRCDPISGHTALYWYRQSLGQGLEFLIYFQGNSAPDKSGLPSDRFSAERTGGSVSTLTIQRTQQEDSAVYLCASSLVWGGAGEQYFGPGTRLTVT.

The rearrangement joins TRBV2 to TRBJ2-7; 9 bases are shared with TRBD1. The CDR3 contains 13 residues. V shed 6 bases, J shed 5 bases, and the junction held 5 bases outside the gene matches. The germline V gene encodes CDR1 SNHLY and CDR2 FYNNEI. CDR3 amino acids: CASRGQGTHEQYF. The CDR3 DNA is TGTGCCAGCAGGGGACAGGGAACGCACGAGCAGTACTTC.

V is TRBV11-2 and J is TRBJ1-2; 8 bases match TRBD1. J gave up 4 bases and V 7 bases, and 8 bases lay outside the gene matches. This CDR3 has 14 amino acids. Germline V lookup: CDR1 SGHAT, CDR2 FQNNGV. CDR3 loop: CASTIQGVVYGYTF. As DNA, the CDR3 is TGTGCCAGCACGATACAGGGGGTGGTCTATGGCTACACCTTC.

The V and J genes are TRBV29-1 and TRBJ2-2; D might be TRBD1 (6 bases). The CDR3 is 13 amino acids. Trimming left V 4 bases short and J 4 bases short, with 10 bases between. CDR1 and CDR2 from the germline V gene are SQVTM and ANQGSEA. The DNA for the CDR3 is TGCAGCGTTGGCAGGGGCACCACCGGGGAGCTGTTTTTT. Translation gives CSVGRGTTGELFF.

The chain couples TRBV4-2 to TRBJ2-7, with a possible D match to TRBD1 (5 bases). V shed 3 bases and J shed 4 bases, with 10 bases lying between them. The germline gives CDR1 LGHNA, CDR2 YNFKEQ. The CDR3 runs 13 residues. CDR3 nucleotides: TGTGCCAGCAGCCAGGCTAGGGGATACGAGCAGTACTTC. Translated, it gives CASSQARGYEQYF.

The CDR3 sequence is CATSRDPQGSNTEAFF. CDR3 DNA: TGTGCCACCAGCAGAGATCCCCAGGGATCGAACACTGAAGCTTTCTTT. This sequence joins TRBV15 and TRBJ1-1; maybe TRBD1 (5 bases). Trimming took 0 bases from V and 1 from J, leaving 12 bases between them. CDR3 length equals 16 residues. Germline-derived CDR1 and CDR2 are LNHNV and YYDKDF (reference sequence).

The genes are TRBV7-9 and TRBJ2-7; 7 bases are a match to TRBD1. Germline-derived CDR1 and CDR2 are SEHNR and FQNEAQ (reference sequence). The ends lost 5 bases at V and 2 bases at J; junction bases unmatched: 6. There are 14 residues in the CDR3. Here the CDR3 DNA reads TGTGCCAGCAGCAAGAACAGGGGACCCTACGAGCAGTACTTC. Translated: CASSKNRGPYEQYF.

This clone was observed a handful of times. The chain combines TRBV29-1 with TRBJ2-5; D remains unclear. The CDR3 runs 10 residues. Germline V CDR1 and CDR2: SQVTM, ANQGSEA. V lost 7 bases, J lost 5 bases, and 8 bases lay in between. The CDR3 DNA follows: TGCAGCGGGTCAGCGGAGACCCAGTACTTC. Translated: CSGSAETQYF.

The genes are TRBV3-1 (or the pseudogene TRBV3-2) and TRBJ2-7; D is possibly TRBD2 (5 bases). The CDR3 sequence is 15 residues long. Germline assignment: CDR1 LGHDT and CDR2 YNNKEL (reference sequence). Deletions cut 6 bases from V and 6 bases from J, with 21 bases between. The chain's CDR3 is CASSHPSGNLGEQYF. The CDR3 DNA reads as TGTGCCAGCAGTCACCCGTCCGGGAACCTAGGCGAGCAGTACTTC.

The V gene is TRBV27, the J gene TRBJ1-2, with D possibly being TRBD1 (5 bases). In germline, CDR1 is MNHEY, CDR2 SMNVEV (reference sequence). Trimming took off 5 bases at V and 5 bases at J, with 18 bases between the two ends. This CDR3 region has 15 residues. The CDR3 reads CASSRSLLGEYGYTF. The CDR3 DNA reads as TGTGCCAGCAGTCGCTCACTGTTAGGGGAATATGGCTACACCTTC.

This clone was counted a single time. The V gene is TRBV5-6, the J gene TRBJ1-5; D gene unclear. Trimming stripped 1 base from V and 7 bases from J, with 15 bases between. CDR3 length: 15 residues. Per the germline V gene, CDR1 is SGHDT and CDR2 is YYEEEE. The CDR3 here is CASSLRAGWSQPQHF. In nucleotides, the CDR3 is TGTGCCAGCAGCTTGAGGGCGGGATGGAGCCAGCCCCAGCATTTT.

This clone was recorded once. In DNA form, the CDR3 reads TGTGCCAGCAGCTACCCGGGGGGTCCGAACACTGAAGCTTTCTTT. It specifies CASSYPGGPNTEAFF. The V and J genes are TRBV11-2 and TRBJ1-1, with a weak D call TRBD1 (5 bases). This CDR3 is 15 amino acids long. Per the germline V gene, CDR1 is SGHAT and CDR2 is FQNNGV. Trimming cost V 4 bases and J 1 base, with 13 bases left between them.